Listed here are 9 T cell receptor beta chains from one sample, sequenced in a study of blood T cell repertoires in COVID-19. Libraries were prepared by immunoSEQ multiplex PCR; TCRdb keeps only in-frame clonotypes and omits some of them. The profile shows 220,000 or so clones, 82% of them singletons. Sample: PBMCs or T cells enriched from blood (not recorded which). These receptor sequences come from a woman aged 55-70 years who had recovered from COVID-19.

The chain has TRBV7-9 and TRBJ1-1; the D gene is possibly TRBD1 (5 bases). V lost 4 bases and J lost 10, with 13 bases in between. This CDR3 is built from 12 residues. Germline V CDR1 and CDR2: SEHNR, FQNEAQ (reference sequence). The CDR3 is CASSYPRVTAFF. CDR3 in DNA: TGTGCCAGCAGCTACCCCAGGGTAACAGCTTTCTTT. The full variable domain, its missing parts supplied by reference TRBV7-9 and TRBJ1-1, is DTGVSQNPRHKITKRGQNVTFRCDPISEHNRLYWYRQTLGQGPEFLTYFQNEAQLEKSRLLSDRFSAERPKGSFSTLEIQRTEQGDSAMYLCASSYPRVTAFFGQGTRLTVV.

The chain's CDR3 is CASSLPGQRYGYTF. CDR3 nucleotides: TGTGCCAGCAGTTTACCGGGACAACGATATGGCTACACCTTC. The V gene is TRBV6-5, the J gene TRBJ1-2; possible D gene TRBD1, 6 bases. The CDR3 is 14 residues long. The V end was cut by 4 bases, the J end by 5 bases, with 14 bases between. Germline assignment: CDR1 MNHEY and CDR2 SVGAGI.

V usage is TRBV7-2 and J usage is TRBJ1-3; D is possibly TRBD1 (5 bases). Per the germline V gene, CDR1 is SGHTA and CDR2 is FQGNSA. Trimming took off 0 bases at V and 0 bases at J, with 9 bases between the two ends. This CDR3 comprises 16 residues. CDR3 in amino acids: CASSLAGQSSGNTIYF. The CDR3 coding sequence is TGTGCCAGCAGCTTAGCGGGGCAGAGCTCTGGAAACACCATATATTTT.

The V and J genes are TRBV4-1 and TRBJ1-4, with D unresolved. Trimming cost V 4 bases and J 7 bases, with 10 bases left between them. The CDR3 spans 13 residues. Germline V gene sequence: CDR1 MGHRA, CDR2 YSYEKL. CDR3 bases: TGCGCCAGCAGCCTGAGGGAGGGTGAAAAACTGTTTTTT. Its translation is CASSLREGEKLFF.

CDR3 loop: CASFRGLEYYGYTF. CDR3 DNA: TGTGCCAGCTTCCGGGGGTTGGAATACTATGGCTACACCTTC. This rearrangement joins TRBV5-6 to TRBJ1-2, with D possibly being TRBD1 (5 bases). V was cut by 7 bases and J by 3 bases, with 16 bases left in between. Germline lookup yields CDR1 SGHDT and CDR2 YYEEEE. This CDR3 is 14 amino acids long.

This clone came up a few times. V usage is TRBV5-1 and J usage is TRBJ1-2; TRBD1 matches at 10 bases. Germline lookup yields CDR1 SGHRS and CDR2 YFSETQ. V trimming: 2 bases; J trimming: 8 bases; junction bases outside the gene matches: 6. The CDR3 is made up of 14 amino acids. The CDR3 DNA sequence: TGCGCCAGCAGCTTTAGTGACAGGGGGCAGGGCTACACCTTC. Amino acid sequence: CASSFSDRGQGYTF.

The chain carries TRBV19 and TRBJ1-2; D perhaps matches TRBD1 (6 bases). Trimming took 5 bases from V and 4 from J, leaving 14 bases between them. The germline V gene has CDR1 LNHDA and CDR2 SQIVND (reference sequence). This CDR3 spans 14 amino acids. The CDR3 DNA sequence: TGTGCCAGTAGTGAGGGGACATCCGGCTATGGCTACACCTTC. The encoded protein is CASSEGTSGYGYTF.

V gene TRBV5-1 combines with J gene TRBJ1-2; D unresolved. The CDR3 totals 14 residues. Deletions cut 1 base from V and 0 bases from J, with 7 bases between. Germline V gene data show CDR1 as SGHRS and CDR2 as YFSETQ. CDR3 region: CASSLYSTNYGYTF. In nucleotides, the CDR3 is TGCGCCAGCAGCTTGTACAGCACTAACTATGGCTACACCTTC.

The V gene is TRBV19, the J gene TRBJ1-2, with TRBD1 as a possible D gene (5 bases). CDR3 size: 14 residues. Deletions cut 5 bases from V and 0 bases from J, with 10 bases between. From germline, CDR1 is LNHDA and CDR2 SQIVND (reference sequence). The CDR3 nucleotides are TGTGCCAGTAGTGGGGCACCTTCTAACTATGGCTACACCTTC. Translating it yields CASSGAPSNYGYTF. Based on the CDR3 plus reference TRBV19 and TRBJ1-2, the full variable domain is DGGITQSPKYLFRKEGQNVTLSCEQNLNHDAMYWYRQDPGQGLRLIYYSQIVNDFQKGDIAEGYSVSREKKESFPLTVTSAQKNPTAFYLCASSGAPSNYGYTFGSGTRLTVV.